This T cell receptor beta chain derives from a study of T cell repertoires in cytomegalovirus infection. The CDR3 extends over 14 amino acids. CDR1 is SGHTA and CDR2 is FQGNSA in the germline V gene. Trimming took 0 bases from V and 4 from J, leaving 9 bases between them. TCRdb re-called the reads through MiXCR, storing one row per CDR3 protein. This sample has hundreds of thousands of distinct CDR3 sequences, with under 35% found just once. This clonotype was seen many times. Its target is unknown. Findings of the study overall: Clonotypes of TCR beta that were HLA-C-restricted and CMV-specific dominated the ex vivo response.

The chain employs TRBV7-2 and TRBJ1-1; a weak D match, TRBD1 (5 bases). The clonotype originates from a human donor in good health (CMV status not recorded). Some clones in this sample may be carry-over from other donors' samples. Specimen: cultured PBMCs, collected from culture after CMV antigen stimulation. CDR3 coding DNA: TGTGCCAGCAGCTTAGCGGGGCCCCTCACTGAAGCTTTCTTT. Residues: CASSLAGPLTEAFF.